Each of the 17 T cell receptor beta chains below was sequenced from the same sample in a study of blood T cell repertoires in COVID-19 (dated by TCRdb to about 2020). The library was generated by the immunoSEQ multiplex PCR assay. Drawn from immuneACCESS, this table holds only the in-frame rearrangements with V and J called that TCRdb kept. Clones are partly lost; checked studies trace under half to an unresolved V gene and leave the rest unexplained. Here the sample has hundreds of thousands of clones; around 91% occur a single time. The ten largest clones capture about 1.7% of the sample. Material: PBMCs or T cells enriched from blood (not recorded which). The receptor source for this set is a woman aged 18-29 years with acute COVID-19.

V usage is TRBV28 and J usage is TRBJ2-7; 7 bases fit TRBD2. Germline-derived CDR1 and CDR2 are MDHEN and SYDVKM. V was clipped by 4 bases and J by 3 bases; unmatched bases: 9. The CDR3 runs to 15 residues. CDR3 sequence reads: CASSSSPGGGYEQYF. The CDR3, as DNA: TGTGCCAGCAGTTCTAGTCCGGGAGGAGGCTACGAGCAGTACTTC.

The CDR3 protein is CAWSVLASGRSGELFF. CDR3 coding DNA: TGTGCCTGGAGTGTTCTGGCTAGCGGGAGATCCGGGGAGCTGTTTTTT. V is TRBV30 and J is TRBJ2-2, with 10 bases that match TRBD2. With V trimmed by 0 bases and J by 6 bases, 7 bases remained unmatched. The CDR3 is 16 amino acids. Germline loops: CDR1 GTSNPN, CDR2 SVGIG (reference sequence).

This clone turned up a few times. The chain combines TRBV29-1 with TRBJ1-3; D possibly corresponds to TRBD1 (5 bases). Trimming removed 3 bases from V and 1 base from J, with 10 bases in between. Germline CDR1 SQVTM, CDR2 ANQGSEA. CDR3 size: 14 residues. The CDR3 region has the DNA TGCAGCGTTGATATTGGGGCTTCTGGAAACACCATATATTTT. Its protein product is CSVDIGASGNTIYF.

The gene calls are TRBV28 and TRBJ2-1; the match to TRBD2 covers 8 bases. The germline V gene has CDR1 MDHEN and CDR2 SYDVKM. V shed 1 base, J shed 6 bases, and the junction held 14 bases outside the gene matches. The CDR3 totals 18 residues. The CDR3 region has the DNA TGTGCCAGCAGTTTATATCCGGATTTTAGCGGGACTCTCAATGAGCAGTTCTTC. This codes for CASSLYPDFSGTLNEQFF. Based on the CDR3 plus reference TRBV28 and TRBJ2-1, the full variable domain is DVKVTQSSRYLVKRTGEKVFLECVQDMDHENMFWYRQDPGLGLRLIYFSYDVKMKEKGDIPEGYSVSREKKERFSLILESASTNQTSMYLCASSLYPDFSGTLNEQFFGPGTRLTVL.

The sample holds one count of this clone. V gene TRBV4-1 combines with J gene TRBJ1-2, with a tentative D call TRBD1 (5 bases). The V gene lost 4 bases and the J gene lost 7 bases, with 19 bases spanning the gap. The CDR3 loop spans 15 amino acids. Germline V CDR1 and CDR2: MGHRA, YSYEKL. CDR3 in amino acids: CASSPQGVLNTGYTF. The DNA of the CDR3 is TGCGCCAGCAGCCCCCAGGGTGTTCTCAATACTGGCTACACCTTC.

This clone came up a few times. The chain links TRBV6-4 to TRBJ2-7; 8 bases agree with TRBD1. Germline lookup yields CDR1 MRHNA and CDR2 SNTAGT. Losses at the gene ends were 0 bases for V and 7 bases for J; bases not matched to a gene: 8. The CDR3 spans 15 residues. This CDR3 is CASSDSYFGTGEQYF. The CDR3 DNA is TGTGCCAGCAGTGACTCCTACTTCGGGACAGGAGAGCAGTACTTC.

The rearrangement uses TRBV7-8 and TRBJ2-5; 9 bases are a match to TRBD2. The length of the CDR3 is 19 residues. Germline-derived CDR1 and CDR2 are SGHVS and FQNEAQ. V was clipped by 5 bases and J by 0 bases; unmatched bases: 16. CDR3 DNA: TGTGCCAGCAGCGCTGTAGCGGGGGTTGTTGCGTTGTACCAAGAGACCCAGTACTTC. It specifies CASSAVAGVVALYQETQYF.

The genes are TRBV6-1 and TRBJ2-3; 10 bases are shared with TRBD2. Per germline, CDR1 MNHNS and CDR2 SASEGT. V dropped 1 base and J dropped 11; count of bases not matched to a gene: 6. The length of the CDR3 is 14 residues. CDR3 sequence (DNA): TGTGCCAGCAGTGAAGAGGATAGCGGGAGGAGGCAGTATTTT. Translated, it gives CASSEEDSGRRQYF.

The CDR3 coding sequence is TGTGCCAGCAGCTTAACGCTTGGCGGCTACACCTTC. The encoded protein is CASSLTLGGYTF. V and J are TRBV7-9 and TRBJ1-2; D is unresolved. Germline-derived CDR1 and CDR2 are SEHNR and FQNEAQ (reference sequence). The CDR3 consists of 12 residues. Trimming removed 2 bases from V and 8 bases from J, with 9 bases in between.

This clone was detected only once. The CDR3 nucleotides are TGTGCCAGCAGCCCCGGACTCGGTTGGCAAGAGACCCAGTACTTC. It yields the protein CASSPGLGWQETQYF. The chain couples TRBV5-6 to TRBJ2-5; D perhaps matches TRBD2 (5 bases). The CDR3 covers 15 residues. Germline V gene sequence: CDR1 SGHDT, CDR2 YYEEEE. Trimming left V 4 bases short and J 2 bases short, with 15 bases between.

The V and J genes are TRBV19 and TRBJ2-1, with 12 bases fitting TRBD2. J was trimmed by 7 bases and V by 3 bases; bases with no gene match: 4. This CDR3 has 15 amino acids. Germline-derived CDR1 and CDR2 are LNHDA and SQIVND (reference sequence). The CDR3 nucleotides read TGTGCCAGTAGTATTGGGCTAGCGGGAGGGAATGAGCAGTTCTTC. Translated, it gives CASSIGLAGGNEQFF.

This chain links TRBV2 with TRBJ2-5, with 10 bases matching TRBD2. Germline V gene lookup returns CDR1 SNHLY and CDR2 FYNNEI. The CDR3 is made up of 14 amino acids. The junction had 1 base not matched to a gene; V was cut back by 4 bases and J by 2 bases. CDR3 sequence reads: CASSASGGQETQYF. CDR3 nucleotide sequence: TGTGCCAGCAGTGCTAGCGGGGGACAAGAGACCCAGTACTTC.

The CDR3 here is CASSPPGRPGDGYTF. In nucleotides, the CDR3 is TGTGCCAGCAGTCCCCCGGGACGGCCGGGAGACGGCTACACCTTC. This chain uses TRBV28 with TRBJ1-2; D possibly corresponds to TRBD1 (5 bases). The V end was cut by 5 bases, the J end by 8 bases, with 21 bases between. Germline lookup yields CDR1 MDHEN and CDR2 SYDVKM. The CDR3 runs to 15 residues.

The chain is built from TRBV7-2 and TRBJ2-5; 7 bases map to TRBD2. CDR1 is SGHTA, CDR2 FQGNSA, per germline. The CDR3 has 16 amino acids. J gave up 2 bases and V 3 bases, and 9 bases lay outside the gene matches. The CDR3 DNA sequence: TGTGCCAGCAGCTTCCTGCTACTAGCGCGACAAGAGACCCAGTACTTC. This encodes CASSFLLLARQETQYF.

The V and J genes are TRBV7-2 and TRBJ1-1; 8 bases map to TRBD1. In germline, CDR1 is SGHTA, CDR2 FQGNSA. V shed 4 bases and J 1 base; nucleotides not matched to a gene: 8. This CDR3 contains 16 residues. The CDR3 protein is CASSSGQGLWNTEAFF. The DNA for the CDR3 is TGTGCCAGCAGCTCCGGACAGGGACTCTGGAACACTGAAGCTTTCTTT.

This clone was picked up a small number of times. This chain uses TRBV12-3 or TRBV12-4 with TRBJ1-1; TRBD1 might be the D (6 bases). CDR3 length: 13 amino acids. V lost 7 bases, J lost 4 bases, and 13 bases lay in between. The CDR3 DNA sequence: TGTGCCAGCACCCTACAGGGTCCCACTGAAGCTTTCTTT. It specifies CASTLQGPTEAFF.

The rearrangement uses TRBV5-1 and TRBJ2-7; 9 positions agree with TRBD1. With V trimmed by 1 base and J by 0 bases, 5 bases remained unmatched. The CDR3 is 16 residues long. The V gene's germline CDR1 is SGHRS and CDR2 YFSETQ. The CDR3 loop reads CASSLTGQGSSYEQYF. CDR3 DNA sequence: TGCGCCAGCAGCTTGACTGGACAGGGGAGCTCCTACGAGCAGTACTTC.